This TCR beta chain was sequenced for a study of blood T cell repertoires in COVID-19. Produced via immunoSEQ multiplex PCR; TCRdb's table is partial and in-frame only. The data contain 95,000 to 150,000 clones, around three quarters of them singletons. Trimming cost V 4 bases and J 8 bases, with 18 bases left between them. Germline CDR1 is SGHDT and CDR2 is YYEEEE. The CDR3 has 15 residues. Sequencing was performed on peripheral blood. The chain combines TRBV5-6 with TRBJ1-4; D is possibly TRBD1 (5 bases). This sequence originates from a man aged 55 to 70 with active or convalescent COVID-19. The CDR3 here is CASSPLGQPQEKLFF. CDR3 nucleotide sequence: TGTGCCAGCAGCCCCTTGGGGCAGCCCCAGGAAAAACTGTTTTTT.